These T cell receptor beta chains were read from a single sample in a study of T cells in Graves' hyperthyroidism and ophthalmopathy. Via MiXCR, TCRdb re-called the multiplex PCR reads, giving one row per CDR3 protein. The table has roughly 700,000 distinct CDR3 sequences, 15% to 20% seen once. Sequenced material: blood. These receptors all stem from a man in his fifties with Graves' hyperthyroidism. Each CDR3 is given with its conserved first and last residue. A D gene is named only where the DNA matches it firmly. Size is omitted from some rows. Given values are once, few, many or a class for expanded clones.

D gene	CDR3 length	J gene	clone size	V gene	CDR3 DNA	CDR3 protein
-	13	TRBJ1-2	-	TRBV6-2/TRBV6-3	TGTGCCAGCAGTCACGGTAAACGGCATGGCTACACCTTC	CASSHGKRHGYTF
TRBD1	15	TRBJ2-7	many	TRBV29-1	TGCAGCGTGTCATTACCCGGGACAGGGGTGGCCGAGCAGTACTTC	CSVSLPGTGVAEQYF
-	14	TRBJ2-5	many	TRBV5-5	TGTGCCAGCAGCTTACAGGGTGGTTCAGAGACCCAGTACTTC	CASSLQGGSETQYF
TRBD2	14	TRBJ2-7	-	TRBV28	TGTGCCAGCAGGTCTAGCGGGAGCATTTTCGAGCAGCACTTC	CASRSSGSIFEQHF
TRBD2	16	TRBJ2-3	-	TRBV4-3	TGCGCCAGCAGCCAAGGGGTAGCGGGCTCCACAGATACGCAGTATTTT	CASSQGVAGSTDTQYF
TRBD1	16	TRBJ2-1	many	TRBV7-9	TGTGCCAGCAGCCCCCAGCCGGGACAGGGACACAATGAGCAGTTCTTC	CASSPQPGQGHNEQFF
-	16	TRBJ2-1	-	TRBV11-2	TGTGCCAGCAGCTTAGACCTCGGGACTGGACACAATGAGCAGTTCTTC	CASSLDLGTGHNEQFF
-	14	TRBJ2-7	few	TRBV27	TGTGCCAGCAGTCCAGCTAACCCTATCTACGAGCAGTACTTC	CASSPANPIYEQYF
-	16	TRBJ1-2	-	TRBV4-1	TGCGCCAGCAGCCAGACACACAGGACGGACAAGCTTGGCTACACCTTC	CASSQTHRTDKLGYTF
-	15	TRBJ2-3	few	TRBV7-2	TGTGCCAGCAGCTTAGGTGGACAGCGGGGCGATACGCAGTATTTT	CASSLGGQRGDTQYF
-	14	TRBJ1-2	-	TRBV28	TGTGCCAGCAGTGCCCTGGTATGGGACTATGGCTACACCTTC	CASSALVWDYGYTF
-	14	TRBJ2-7	few	TRBV28	TGTGCCAGCAATCAGGACAAGAGCTCCTACGAGCAGTACTTC	CASNQDKSSYEQYF
TRBD1	15	TRBJ1-6	many	TRBV12-3/TRBV12-4	TGTGCCAGCAGTTTTAGGACAGGCTCTTTGGGGGCCCTCCACTTT	CASSFRTGSLGALHF
-	14	TRBJ1-1	many	TRBV27	TGTGCCAGCAGTAACCAGGGGTATGGAACTGAAGCTTTCTTT	CASSNQGYGTEAFF
-	15	TRBJ2-7	few	TRBV4-1	TGCGCCAGCAGCCACCCCGGGACACGGACGTACGAGCAGTACTTC	CASSHPGTRTYEQYF
-	10	TRBJ1-1	many	TRBV11-2	TGTGCCAGCAGCTCCCAGCAAGCTTTCTTT	CASSSQQAFF
-	14	TRBJ2-1	-	TRBV7-9	TGTGCCAGCAGCTTAGGGGCGGTCCTCAATGAGCAGTTCTTC	CASSLGAVLNEQFF
-	15	TRBJ1-5	many	TRBV28	TGTGCCAGCAGTTTATGGGGAGGGGGCAATCAGCCCCAGCATTTT	CASSLWGGGNQPQHF
-	14	TRBJ2-1	-	TRBV24-1	TGTGCCACCAACGGGCCGAACTCCGGAAATGAGCAGTTCTTC	CATNGPNSGNEQFF
-	19	TRBJ2-2	many	TRBV6-1	TGTGCCAGCAGCGAACGACAGATCTCTTACACACTTAACACCGGGGAGCTGTTTTTT	CASSERQISYTLNTGELFF
TRBD2	14	TRBJ2-7	many	TRBV28	TGTGCCAGCAGACCCACTAGCGGACCCTACGAGCAGTACTTC	CASRPTSGPYEQYF
-	14	TRBJ1-6	many	TRBV10-3	TGTGCCATCAGTGAAGAGGGTTTTAATTCACCCCTCCACTTT	CAISEEGFNSPLHF
TRBD1	16	TRBJ1-2	many	TRBV7-2	TGTGCCAGCAGCCCTACCCGACAGGGAACTAACTATGGCTACACCTTC	CASSPTRQGTNYGYTF
TRBD1	16	TRBJ2-5	many	TRBV7-6	TGTGCCAGCAGCCCCCGGACGGGACAGCAAGAAGAGACCCAGTACTTC	CASSPRTGQQEETQYF